This T cell receptor beta chain was observed in a study of OX40 agonist ivuxolimab in advanced cancers. TCRdb keeps only in-frame clones here, not all; method: immunoSEQ multiplex PCR. The repertoire includes 60,000 or so clones, 90% of them detected once, and about 5% sits in the top ten. Trimming cost V 3 bases and J 0 bases, with 11 bases left between them. The CDR3 consists of 15 residues. CDR1 is LGHNA, CDR2 YNFKEQ, per germline. The source material was CD4+ or CD8+ T cells sorted from blood, sampled in a trial of the OX40 agonist ivuxolimab. The chain employs TRBV4-2 and TRBJ1-1, with D unclear. The clonotype was recovered from an adult with an advanced solid tumor such as melanoma, head and neck, liver or kidney cancer. CDR3 residues: CASSQGGRLNTEAFF. The CDR3 DNA reads as TGTGCCAGCAGCCAGGGAGGACGGTTGAACACTGAAGCTTTCTTT.